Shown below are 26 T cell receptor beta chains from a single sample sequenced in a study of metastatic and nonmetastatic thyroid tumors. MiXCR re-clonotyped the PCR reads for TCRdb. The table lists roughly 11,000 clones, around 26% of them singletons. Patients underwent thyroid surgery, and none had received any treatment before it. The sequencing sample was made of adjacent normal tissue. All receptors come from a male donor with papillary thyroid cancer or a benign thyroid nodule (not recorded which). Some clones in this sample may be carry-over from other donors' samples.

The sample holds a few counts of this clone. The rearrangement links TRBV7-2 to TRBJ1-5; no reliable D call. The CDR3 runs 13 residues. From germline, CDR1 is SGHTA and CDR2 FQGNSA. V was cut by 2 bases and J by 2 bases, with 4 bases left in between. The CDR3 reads CASSLSGNQPQHF. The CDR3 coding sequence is TGTGCCAGCAGCTTATCGGGCAATCAGCCCCAGCATTTT.

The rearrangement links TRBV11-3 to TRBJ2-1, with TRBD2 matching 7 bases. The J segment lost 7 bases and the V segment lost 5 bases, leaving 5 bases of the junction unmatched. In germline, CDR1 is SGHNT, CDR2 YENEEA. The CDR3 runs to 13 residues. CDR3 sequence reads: CASSTTSVNEQFF. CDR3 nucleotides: TGTGCCAGCAGCACCACTAGCGTGAATGAGCAGTTCTTC.

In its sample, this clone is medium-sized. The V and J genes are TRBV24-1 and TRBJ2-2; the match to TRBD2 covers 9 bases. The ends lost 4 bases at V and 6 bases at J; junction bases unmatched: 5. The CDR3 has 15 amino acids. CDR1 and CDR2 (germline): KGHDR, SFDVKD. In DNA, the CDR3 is TGTGCCACCAGTGACCCCAGCGGGGGGCCCGGGGAGCTGTTTTTT. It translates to CATSDPSGGPGELFF.

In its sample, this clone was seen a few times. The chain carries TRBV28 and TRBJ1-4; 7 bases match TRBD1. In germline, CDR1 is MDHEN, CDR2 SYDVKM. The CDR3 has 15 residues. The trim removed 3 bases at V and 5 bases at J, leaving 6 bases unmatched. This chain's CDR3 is CASSFGRGRNEKLFF. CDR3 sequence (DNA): TGTGCCAGCAGTTTCGGGAGGGGGCGGAATGAAAAACTGTTTTTT.

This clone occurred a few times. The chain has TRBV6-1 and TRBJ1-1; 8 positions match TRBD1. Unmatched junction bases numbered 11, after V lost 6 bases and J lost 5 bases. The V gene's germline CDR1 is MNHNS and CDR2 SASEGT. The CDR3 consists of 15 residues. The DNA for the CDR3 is TGTGCCAGCAGCTTAAGTCGACAGGGGCTAACTGAAGCTTTCTTT. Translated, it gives CASSLSRQGLTEAFF.

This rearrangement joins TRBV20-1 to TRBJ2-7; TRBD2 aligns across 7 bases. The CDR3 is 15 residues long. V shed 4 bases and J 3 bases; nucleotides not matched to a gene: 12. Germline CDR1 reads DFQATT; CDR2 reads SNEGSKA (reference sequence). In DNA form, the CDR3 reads TGCAGTGCTAACTCAAACCGGGACTACAACTACGAGCAGTACTTC. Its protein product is CSANSNRDYNYEQYF.

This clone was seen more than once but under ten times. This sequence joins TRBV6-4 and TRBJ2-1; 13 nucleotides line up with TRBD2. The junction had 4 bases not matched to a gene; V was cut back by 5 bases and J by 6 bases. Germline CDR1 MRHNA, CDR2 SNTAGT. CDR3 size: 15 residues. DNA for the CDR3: TGTGCCAGCAGTCCGGGACTAGCGGGAATCAATGAGCAGTTCTTC. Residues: CASSPGLAGINEQFF.

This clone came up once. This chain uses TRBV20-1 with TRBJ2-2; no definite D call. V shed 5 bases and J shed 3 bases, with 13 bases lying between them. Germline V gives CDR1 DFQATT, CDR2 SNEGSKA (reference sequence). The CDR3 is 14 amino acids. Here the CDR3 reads CSAAVGPHTGELFF. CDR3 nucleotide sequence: TGCAGTGCTGCCGTGGGTCCTCACACCGGGGAGCTGTTTTTT.

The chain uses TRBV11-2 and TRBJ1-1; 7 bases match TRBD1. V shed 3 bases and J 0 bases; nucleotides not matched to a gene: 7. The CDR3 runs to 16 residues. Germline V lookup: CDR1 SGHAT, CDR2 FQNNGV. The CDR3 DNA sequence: TGTGCCAGCAGCTTCCACCGACAGGGCTTGAACACTGAAGCTTTCTTT. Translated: CASSFHRQGLNTEAFF.

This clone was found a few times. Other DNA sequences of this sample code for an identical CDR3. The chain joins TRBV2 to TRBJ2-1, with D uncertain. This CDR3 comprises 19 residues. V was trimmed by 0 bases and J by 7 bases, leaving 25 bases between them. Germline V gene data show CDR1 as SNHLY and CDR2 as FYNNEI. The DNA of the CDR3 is TGTGCCAGCAGTGAAGCCGCTTTTCTTTCCGGTATCAAGACAAATGAGCAGTTCTTC. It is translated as CASSEAAFLSGIKTNEQFF.

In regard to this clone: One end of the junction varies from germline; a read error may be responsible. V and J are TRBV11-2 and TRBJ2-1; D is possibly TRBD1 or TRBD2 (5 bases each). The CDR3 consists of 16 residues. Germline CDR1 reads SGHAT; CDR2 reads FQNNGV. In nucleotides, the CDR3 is TGTGCCAGCAGCTACGGGGCCACGAGGTCCCAAAATGAGCAGCTCTTC. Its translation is CASSYGATRSQNEQLF. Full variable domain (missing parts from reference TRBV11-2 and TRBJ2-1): EAGVAQSPRYKIIEKRQSVAFWCNPISGHATLYWYQQILGQGPKLLIQFQNNGVVDDSQLPKDRFSAERLKGVDSTLKIQPAKLEDSAVYLCASSYGATRSQNEQLFGPGTRLTVL.

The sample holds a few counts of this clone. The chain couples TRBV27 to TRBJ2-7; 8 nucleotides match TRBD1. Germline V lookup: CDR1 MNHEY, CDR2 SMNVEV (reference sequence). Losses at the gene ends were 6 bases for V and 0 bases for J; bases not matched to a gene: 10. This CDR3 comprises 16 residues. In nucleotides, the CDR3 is TGTGCCAGCAGGAGTCCCGCCGGGACAGGCTCCTACGAGCAGTACTTC. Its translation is CASRSPAGTGSYEQYF.

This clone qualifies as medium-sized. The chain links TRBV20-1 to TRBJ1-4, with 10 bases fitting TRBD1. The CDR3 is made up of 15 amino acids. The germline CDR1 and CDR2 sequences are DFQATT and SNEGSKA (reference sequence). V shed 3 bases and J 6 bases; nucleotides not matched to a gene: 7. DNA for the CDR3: TGCAGTGCTAGCCCGCCGACAGGGGGCTATGAAAAACTGTTTTTT. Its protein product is CSASPPTGGYEKLFF.

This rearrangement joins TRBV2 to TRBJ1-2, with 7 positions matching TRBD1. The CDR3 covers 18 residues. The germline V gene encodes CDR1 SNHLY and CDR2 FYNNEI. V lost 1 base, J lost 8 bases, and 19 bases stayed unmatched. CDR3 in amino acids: CASSEVRQGPAVSGGYTF. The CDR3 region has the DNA TGTGCCAGCAGTGAAGTCAGACAGGGTCCCGCGGTCTCCGGCGGCTACACCTTC.

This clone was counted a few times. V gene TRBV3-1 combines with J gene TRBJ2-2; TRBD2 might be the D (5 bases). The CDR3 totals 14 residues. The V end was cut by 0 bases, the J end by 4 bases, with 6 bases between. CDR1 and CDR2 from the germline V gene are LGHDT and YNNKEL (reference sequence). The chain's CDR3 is CASSQDAGTGELFF. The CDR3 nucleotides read TGTGCCAGCAGCCAAGACGCGGGCACCGGGGAGCTGTTTTTT.

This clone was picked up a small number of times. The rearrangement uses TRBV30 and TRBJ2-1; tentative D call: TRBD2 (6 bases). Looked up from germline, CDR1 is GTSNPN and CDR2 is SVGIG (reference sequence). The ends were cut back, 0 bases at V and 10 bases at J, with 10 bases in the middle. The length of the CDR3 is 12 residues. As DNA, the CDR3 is TGTGCCTGGAGTGTGGCGGGATACGAGCAGTTCTTC. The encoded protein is CAWSVAGYEQFF.

CDR3 sequence (DNA): TGCAGTGCTAGACATTGGGACGATACGCAGTATTTT. Its translation: CSARHWDDTQYF. The V call is TRBV20-1, the J call TRBJ2-3, with D perhaps given as TRBD1 or TRBD2 (5 bases each). Germline CDR1 and CDR2: DFQATT and SNEGSKA (reference sequence). Trimming pared 2 bases from V and 6 bases from J, leaving 9 bases between. This CDR3 contains 12 residues.

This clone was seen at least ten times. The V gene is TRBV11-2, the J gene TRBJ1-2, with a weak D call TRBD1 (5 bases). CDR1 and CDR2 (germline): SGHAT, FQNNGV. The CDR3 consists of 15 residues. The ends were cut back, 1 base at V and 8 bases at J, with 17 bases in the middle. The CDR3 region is CASSLGRQFWGGYTF. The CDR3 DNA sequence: TGTGCCAGCAGCTTAGGCAGACAGTTCTGGGGCGGCTACACCTTC. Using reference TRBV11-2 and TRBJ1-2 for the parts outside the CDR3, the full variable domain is EAGVAQSPRYKIIEKRQSVAFWCNPISGHATLYWYQQILGQGPKLLIQFQNNGVVDDSQLPKDRFSAERLKGVDSTLKIQPAKLEDSAVYLCASSLGRQFWGGYTFGSGTRLTVV.

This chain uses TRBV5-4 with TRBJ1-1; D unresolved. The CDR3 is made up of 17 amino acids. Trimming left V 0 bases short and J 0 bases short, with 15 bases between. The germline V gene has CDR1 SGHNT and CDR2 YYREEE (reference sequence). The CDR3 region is CASSLAPISTMNTEAFF. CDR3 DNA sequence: TGTGCCAGCAGCTTGGCACCGATCAGTACGATGAACACTGAAGCTTTCTTT.

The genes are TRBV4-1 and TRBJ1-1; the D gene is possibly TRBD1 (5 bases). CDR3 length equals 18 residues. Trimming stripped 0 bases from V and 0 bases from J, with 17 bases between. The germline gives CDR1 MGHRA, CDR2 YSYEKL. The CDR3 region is CASSQERAVAGVNTEAFF. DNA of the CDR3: TGCGCCAGCAGCCAAGAACGGGCTGTTGCGGGGGTGAACACTGAAGCTTTCTTT.

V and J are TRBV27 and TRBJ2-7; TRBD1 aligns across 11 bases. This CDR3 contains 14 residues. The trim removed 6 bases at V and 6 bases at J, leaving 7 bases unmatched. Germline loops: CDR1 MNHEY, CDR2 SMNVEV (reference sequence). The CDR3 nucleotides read TGTGCCAGCAGCCTCCTTGGACAGGGGGCCGAGCAGTACTTC. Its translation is CASSLLGQGAEQYF.

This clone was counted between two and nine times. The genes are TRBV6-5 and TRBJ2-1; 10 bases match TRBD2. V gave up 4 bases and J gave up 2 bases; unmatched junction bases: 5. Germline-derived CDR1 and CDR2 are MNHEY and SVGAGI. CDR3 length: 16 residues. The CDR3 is CASSSLGTSAYNEQFF. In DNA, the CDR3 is TGTGCCAGCAGTTCCCTCGGGACTAGCGCCTACAATGAGCAGTTCTTC.

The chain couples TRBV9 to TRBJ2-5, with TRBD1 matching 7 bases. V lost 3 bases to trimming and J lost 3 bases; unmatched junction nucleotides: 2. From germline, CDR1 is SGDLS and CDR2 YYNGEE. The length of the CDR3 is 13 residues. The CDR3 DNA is TGTGCCAGCAGCGGACAGGGTAAAGAGACCCAGTACTTC. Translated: CASSGQGKETQYF.

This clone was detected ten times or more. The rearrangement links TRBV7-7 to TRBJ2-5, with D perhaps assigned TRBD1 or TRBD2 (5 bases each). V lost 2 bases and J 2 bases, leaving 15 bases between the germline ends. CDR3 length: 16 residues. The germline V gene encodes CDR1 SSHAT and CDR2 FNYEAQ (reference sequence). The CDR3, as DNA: TGTGCCAGCAGCTTAAAGGGGACGGCAGGTCAAGAGACCCAGTACTTC. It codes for CASSLKGTAGQETQYF.

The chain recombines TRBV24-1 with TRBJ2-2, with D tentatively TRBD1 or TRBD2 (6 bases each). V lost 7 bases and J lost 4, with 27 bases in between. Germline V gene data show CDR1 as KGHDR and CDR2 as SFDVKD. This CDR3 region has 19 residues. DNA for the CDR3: TGTGCCACCAGAGGGGGGAGATTTACCGGGGGTAGAGGCACCGGGGAGCTGTTTTTT. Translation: CATRGGRFTGGRGTGELFF.

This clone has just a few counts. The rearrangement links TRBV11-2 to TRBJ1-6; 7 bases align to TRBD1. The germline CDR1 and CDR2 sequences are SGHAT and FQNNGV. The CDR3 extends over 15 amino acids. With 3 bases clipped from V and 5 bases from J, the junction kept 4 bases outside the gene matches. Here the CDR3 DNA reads TGTGCCAGCAGCTTCCAGGGACAGAATAATTCACCCCTCCACTTT. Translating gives CASSFQGQNNSPLHF. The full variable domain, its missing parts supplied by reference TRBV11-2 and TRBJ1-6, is EAGVAQSPRYKIIEKRQSVAFWCNPISGHATLYWYQQILGQGPKLLIQFQNNGVVDDSQLPKDRFSAERLKGVDSTLKIQPAKLEDSAVYLCASSFQGQNNSPLHFGNGTRLTVT.